This is a list of T cell receptor beta chains from one sample in a study of CD8 T cells in ankylosing spondylitis. Each CDR3 protein gets one entry after TCRdb re-called the 5' RACE reads with MiXCR. The table has just over 350,000 distinct CDR3 sequences, approximately 22% seen once. Input material: blood, either unsorted or a sorted T cell fraction (not recorded which). The receptors were sampled from a male donor with ankylosing spondylitis or in good health (not recorded which). CDR3s include the opening cysteine and the closing phenylalanine or tryptophan. The D gene is left open where the match is weak. Rows may omit the clone size; those that give it use once, few, many or a size class.

j_gene,v_gene,len,abundance,d_gene,CDR3nt,CDR3aa
TRBJ2-4,TRBV7-2,13,-,TRBD2,TGTGCCAGCCGAACCAGCGGGGTAAACATTCAGTACTTC,CASRTSGVNIQYF
TRBJ2-3,TRBV29-1,13,many,TRBD1,TGCAGCGTTAGGACAGGATACACAGATACGCAGTATTTT,CSVRTGYTDTQYF
TRBJ2-4,TRBV7-3,13,many,-,TGTGCCAGCAGCCTCTTTCCGGGGGACATTCAGTACTTC,CASSLFPGDIQYF
TRBJ1-2,TRBV10-3,14,few,TRBD1,TGTGCCATCATGGTACAGGGGCTCCCGAATGGCTACACCTTC,CAIMVQGLPNGYTF
TRBJ2-2,TRBV6-5,15,-,-,TGTGCCAGCAGTTACTCTGCGGTATTGACCGGGGAGCTGTTTTTT,CASSYSAVLTGELFF
TRBJ2-7,TRBV28,13,-,-,TGTGCCAGCACCATGGGGGGACCCTACGAGCAGTACTTC,CASTMGGPYEQYF
TRBJ2-7,TRBV5-8,13,few,-,TGTGCCAGCAGCTTGACGATGACCTACGAGCAGTACTTC,CASSLTMTYEQYF
TRBJ2-1,TRBV12-3/TRBV12-4,12,many,-,TGTGCCAGCAGTACGCCGGGGAATGAGCAGTTCTTC,CASSTPGNEQFF
TRBJ2-7,TRBV20-1,13,few,-,TGCAGTGCTCGTTACAGGGAGATATACGAGCAGTACTTC,CSARYREIYEQYF
TRBJ2-5,TRBV11-2,12,-,-,TGTGCCAGCAGCTTAGAACAAGAGACCCAGTACTTC,CASSLEQETQYF
TRBJ2-7,TRBV6-2/TRBV6-3,10,few,TRBD1,TGTGCCAGCGGACAGGGCTGGCAGTACTTC,CASGQGWQYF
TRBJ1-2,TRBV12-3/TRBV12-4,14,-,-,TGTGCCAGCAGTTCGGACACTGCTAACTATGGCTACACCTTC,CASSSDTANYGYTF
TRBJ2-3,TRBV7-9,16,-,TRBD2,TGTGCCAGCAGCTTTTTCACTAGCGGTAGCACAGATACGCAGTATTTT,CASSFFTSGSTDTQYF
TRBJ2-7,TRBV29-1,14,once,-,TGCAGCGCCACGCTCTCAGGCATGGGGAACGAGCAGTACTTC,CSATLSGMGNEQYF
TRBJ2-1,TRBV12-3/TRBV12-4,13,-,-,TGTGCCAGCATGCTGCTGCTGAGTCATGAGCAGTTCTTC,CASMLLLSHEQFF
TRBJ2-2,TRBV20-1,12,few,-,TGCAGTGCTAGAGATCTCAGGCCGGAGCTGTTTTTT,CSARDLRPELFF
TRBJ1-1,TRBV5-1,14,-,-,TGCGCCAGCAGCTTCACGGACATGAACACTGAAGCTTTCTTT,CASSFTDMNTEAFF
TRBJ2-2,TRBV11-2,16,-,TRBD2,TGTGCCAGCAGCTTCGGCGGGGGGGCGGGCACCGGGGAGCTGTTTTTT,CASSFGGGAGTGELFF
TRBJ1-2,TRBV29-1,13,-,-,TGCAGCGTTGATGTCGGAGGGAACTATGGCTACACCTTC,CSVDVGGNYGYTF
TRBJ2-7,TRBV20-1,10,-,TRBD2,TGCAGTGCTAGGGGACTACAGCAGTACTTC,CSARGLQQYF
TRBJ1-6,TRBV20-1,12,-,-,TGCAGTGCTAGATTAGGGAGTTCACCCCTCCACTTT,CSARLGSSPLHF
TRBJ1-1,TRBV2,16,-,TRBD1,TGTGCCAGCAGTTCTCTTGGGACAGATCAGAACACTGAAGCTTTCTTT,CASSSLGTDQNTEAFF
TRBJ2-3,TRBV2,18,-,TRBD2,TGTGCCAGCAGTGAAGCCCACCCTAACGGGGGGTTGGCAGATACGCAGTATTTT,CASSEAHPNGGLADTQYF
TRBJ2-7,TRBV27,13,once,-,TGTGCCAGCAGTCCAGGGTGGCGCTACGAGCAGTACTTC,CASSPGWRYEQYF
TRBJ2-5,TRBV2,13,-,-,TGTGCCAGCAGTGAAAGAGCGCGGGAGACCCAGTACTTC,CASSERARETQYF
TRBJ1-1,TRBV4-1,14,-,-,TGCGCCAGCAGCCGGGAGGGTAGGAACACTGAAGCTTTCTTT,CASSREGRNTEAFF
TRBJ2-3,TRBV12-3/TRBV12-4,15,few,TRBD2,TGTGCCAGCAGCCCCCTAGCGGGGTTCACAGATACGCAGTATTTT,CASSPLAGFTDTQYF
TRBJ2-7,TRBV20-1,12,-,-,TGCAGTGCTAGAGATGAGGGTGACGAGCAGTACTTC,CSARDEGDEQYF
TRBJ2-5,TRBV6-5,13,-,TRBD1,TGTGCCAGCAGGTACAGGGGTCGAGAGACCCAGTACTTC,CASRYRGRETQYF
TRBJ2-7,TRBV29-1,13,many,-,TGCAGCGTTATATGGGGCAGGGGCTACGAGCAGTACTTC,CSVIWGRGYEQYF
TRBJ2-7,TRBV28,13,-,-,TGTGCCAGCAGTTTTCAGGTCTCCTACGAGCAGTACTTC,CASSFQVSYEQYF
TRBJ2-1,TRBV7-9,17,-,TRBD2,TGTGCCAGCAGCCCACTTTTAGCGGGGGCCACAAGGGATGAGCAGTTCTTC,CASSPLLAGATRDEQFF
TRBJ2-1,TRBV30,14,-,-,TGTGCCTGGAGTAGCTTGGGCATCCACAATGAGCAGTTCTTC,CAWSSLGIHNEQFF
TRBJ2-1,TRBV9,16,few,-,TGTGCCAGCAGCGTAGGATTGGGGCCGAGGTACAATGAGCAGTTCTTC,CASSVGLGPRYNEQFF
TRBJ2-1,TRBV5-5,11,few,-,TGTGCCAGCAGCCGAGCCCTCGAGCAGTTCTTC,CASSRALEQFF
TRBJ2-7,TRBV29-1,13,many,-,TGCAGCGTTGAAGATTTGGGTTCCTACGAGCAGTACTTC,CSVEDLGSYEQYF
TRBJ2-7,TRBV12-3/TRBV12-4,14,few,-,TGTGCCAGCAGTTTAGACCGAAGCTCCTACGAGCAGTACTTC,CASSLDRSSYEQYF
TRBJ2-2,TRBV29-1,12,-,-,TGCAGCGTTGAGGCTAATCCGGGGGAGCTGTTTTTT,CSVEANPGELFF
TRBJ2-3,TRBV10-3,14,few,-,TGTGCCATCGGGTTCGGTCAGGGAAAAGATACGCAGTATTTT,CAIGFGQGKDTQYF
TRBJ2-2,TRBV29-1,14,few,TRBD2,TGCAGCGTTCGCGGGGGGGAACTCACCGGGGAGCTGTTTTTT,CSVRGGELTGELFF
TRBJ2-7,TRBV10-3,14,few,TRBD2,TGTGCCATCATCACAGCTGGGGGGGCCTACGAGCAGTACTTC,CAIITAGGAYEQYF
TRBJ2-1,TRBV29-1,15,-,-,TGCAGCGTTGAAGGCACCGGGACGGGGGACAATGAGCAGTTCTTC,CSVEGTGTGDNEQFF
TRBJ2-7,TRBV29-1,15,few,TRBD1,TGCAGCGCCGCAACCACAGGGGTCAGCTCCTACGAGCAGTACTTC,CSAATTGVSSYEQYF
TRBJ2-3,TRBV2,15,-,-,TGTGCCAGCAGTGAAAGGGACGGAGGGAGAGATACGCAGTATTTT,CASSERDGGRDTQYF
TRBJ2-7,TRBV20-1,14,-,TRBD1,TGCAGTGCTAGACGGACAGGGACTCCCTACGAGCAGTACTTC,CSARRTGTPYEQYF
TRBJ2-5,TRBV6-5,15,-,-,TGTGCCAGCAGTTACGTGTGGACCGACCAAGAGACCCAGTACTTC,CASSYVWTDQETQYF
TRBJ2-5,TRBV5-1,12,-,-,TGCGCCACGAGGTTAGCACAAGAGACCCAGTACTTC,CATRLAQETQYF
TRBJ2-1,TRBV6-5,15,many,-,TGTGCCAGCAGCTTAGCTACGACAGATTACAATGAGCAGTTCTTC,CASSLATTDYNEQFF